The present entry profiles one T cell receptor (beta chain) with its context. Germline trimming cut 2 bases from V and 6 bases from J; bases unmatched to any gene: 9. CDR1 and CDR2 (germline): KGHSH, LQKENI. This CDR3 is 15 amino acids long. The record originates from a study of blood T cell repertoires in COVID-19. For the study at large: Some COVID-19 samples were acute and others convalescent; all came from the United States, Italy and Spain. T cells, B-cell-depleted T cells, or PBMCs provided the cDNA or gDNA that served as material.

Source study methods: From reference gene primer amplification, estimates of nucleated cell counts were derived. The data were produced by immunoSEQ multiplex PCR, yet TCRdb's version contains in-frame clones alone and is incomplete. V and J calls and clone size are those listed in that table; D and trimming were worked out from the DNA. The table shows over 130,000 clones, with about 83% occurring only once. The source is a man in his fifties with acute or convalescent COVID-19. The J gene is TRBJ1-1, the V gene TRBV18; TRBD1 aligns across 7 bases. Sequenced input: peripheral blood. Here the CDR3 reads CASSPRQGAGAEAFF. In nucleotides, the CDR3 is TGTGCCAGCTCACCAAGACAGGGAGCAGGGGCTGAAGCTTTCTTT.